This entry is about one T cell receptor (beta chain). This CDR3 has 16 residues. Trimming took 5 bases from V and 4 from J; bases not matched to a gene: 11. The patients with Susac syndrome satisfied recently defined diagnostic criteria for either definite or probable disease. Negative isolation yielded CD4+ and CD8+ T cells, and FACS enriched TEMRA cells. The data derive from a study of CD8 T cells in Susac syndrome. RNA totalling roughly 0.45 to 1 ug underwent reverse transcription with random hexamers. The amplification used immunoSEQ multiplex PCR on TCR beta CDR3; it spanned 54 Vbeta and 13 Jbeta. TCRdb re-derived calls from the immunoSEQ multiplex PCR reads in MiXCR, one entry per CDR3 protein. The sample includes 150,000 to 160,000 distinct CDR3 sequences, around 96% of them seen just once.

This sequence was found in a human donor with Susac syndrome. This chain links TRBV12-3 or TRBV12-4 with TRBJ2-5, with 9 bases lining up with TRBD2. Sequencing was performed on CD4+ T cells from PBMCs. Here the CDR3 reads CASSPRRRGGVETQYF. In DNA form, the CDR3 reads TGTGCCAGCAGTCCTAGACGGCGGGGGGGCGTAGAGACCCAGTACTTC.